These T cell receptor beta chains were read from a single sample in a study of regulatory T cells in long-lasting Graves disease. One entry per CDR3 protein results from TCRdb running MiXCR on the multiplex PCR reads. The data show fewer than 450,000 distinct CDR3 sequences, with approximately 15% seen just once and roughly 8% held by the top ten. This sample also belongs to another study, concerning T cells in Graves' hyperthyroidism and ophthalmopathy.

Material: peripheral blood mononuclear cells (PBMCs), obtained at new diagnosis, from a patient treated with antithyroid drugs. These receptors were collected from a woman between 35 and 50 years old with Graves disease. Both conserved end residues are part of each CDR3. D genes are given only for firm matches. A row's size may be missing; if present it is once, few, many or a size class.

cdr3_nt: TGTGCCAGCAGTTTCCTCGGGGCGCCGGTGGATGAGCAGTTCTTC; cdr3_aa: CASSFLGAPVDEQFF; v_call: TRBV12-3/TRBV12-4; d_call: NA; clone_size: NA; j_call: TRBJ2-1
cdr3_nt: TGTGCCAGCAGTTTAGGTGGGACAGGGAGCTCCTACGAGCAGTACTTC; cdr3_aa: CASSLGGTGSSYEQYF; v_call: TRBV12-3/TRBV12-4; d_call: TRBD1; clone_size: NA; j_call: TRBJ2-7
cdr3_nt: TGTGCCAGCAGCCCCGGGCCTTTATCGGGGGAGACCCAGTACTTC; cdr3_aa: CASSPGPLSGETQYF; v_call: TRBV3-1; d_call: NA; clone_size: NA; j_call: TRBJ2-5
cdr3_nt: TGTGCCAGCAGTTTAGCAGGGAACACTGAAGCTTTCTTT; cdr3_aa: CASSLAGNTEAFF; v_call: TRBV28; d_call: NA; clone_size: many; j_call: TRBJ1-1
cdr3_nt: TGTGCCAGCAGCTTAGTAAGGATCCCCCTCCCTGTGGGGGAGCTGTTTTTT; cdr3_aa: CASSLVRIPLPVGELFF; v_call: TRBV7-9; d_call: NA; clone_size: NA; j_call: TRBJ2-2
cdr3_nt: TGCAGCGCTTTACAGGGGGAAACGGGCGAGCAGTACTTC; cdr3_aa: CSALQGETGEQYF; v_call: TRBV29-1; d_call: TRBD1; clone_size: few; j_call: TRBJ2-7
cdr3_nt: TGTGCCAGCAGTTTTGCTAGCGGGGACTTGGGGGAGACCCAGTACTTC; cdr3_aa: CASSFASGDLGETQYF; v_call: TRBV28; d_call: TRBD2; clone_size: many; j_call: TRBJ2-5
cdr3_nt: TGTGCCAGTAGCCACAGGGGGCGGGCGAACACCGGGGAGCTGTTTTTT; cdr3_aa: CASSHRGRANTGELFF; v_call: TRBV19; d_call: TRBD1; clone_size: many; j_call: TRBJ2-2
cdr3_nt: TGTGCCAGCAGCTTCCCCGAGCAGGGCAGCTATGGCTACACCTTC; cdr3_aa: CASSFPEQGSYGYTF; v_call: TRBV7-2; d_call: NA; clone_size: many; j_call: TRBJ1-2
cdr3_nt: TGTGCCATCAGTGGGTCTAGCGATGAGCAGTTCTTC; cdr3_aa: CAISGSSDEQFF; v_call: TRBV10-3; d_call: NA; clone_size: few; j_call: TRBJ2-1
cdr3_nt: TGTGCCACCAGCAGAGATCCGGGACTAGCATTGTACGAGCAGTACTTC; cdr3_aa: CATSRDPGLALYEQYF; v_call: TRBV15; d_call: TRBD2; clone_size: many; j_call: TRBJ2-7